The clone carrying this T cell receptor (beta chain) appeared a few times. The antigen is not known. Trimming cost V 4 bases and J 3 bases, with 17 bases left between them. Germline loops: CDR1 SEHNR, CDR2 FQNEAQ (reference sequence). This CDR3 is built from 16 residues. The sample is drawn from a study of T cell repertoires in ileal Crohn's disease. Broader study findings: Compared with CD4 T cells, sorted CD8 cells carried more expanded clones. Endoscopic recurrence occurred in every patient whose clonality exceeded 26.8%.

Here immunoSEQ multiplex PCR was the method, and the copy in TCRdb shows in-frame clones only, minus some. The data show 6,000 to 8,500 clones, around 70% seen once. Included were adult ileal or ileocolonic Crohn's patients indicated for ileocolonic resection. This clonotype was obtained from an adult with Crohn's disease. The V call is TRBV7-9, the J call TRBJ2-3; the D is unclear. What was sequenced was ileal tissue. Written as DNA, the CDR3 is TGTGCCAGCAGCTCGCTTACATCATTCCTGACAGATACGCAGTATTTT. Its translation: CASSSLTSFLTDTQYF. The full variable domain, rest sourced from reference TRBV7-9 and TRBJ2-3, is DTGVSQNPRHKITKRGQNVTFRCDPISEHNRLYWYRQTLGQGPEFLTYFQNEAQLEKSRLLSDRFSAERPKGSFSTLEIQRTEQGDSAMYLCASSSLTSFLTDTQYFGPGTRLTVL.